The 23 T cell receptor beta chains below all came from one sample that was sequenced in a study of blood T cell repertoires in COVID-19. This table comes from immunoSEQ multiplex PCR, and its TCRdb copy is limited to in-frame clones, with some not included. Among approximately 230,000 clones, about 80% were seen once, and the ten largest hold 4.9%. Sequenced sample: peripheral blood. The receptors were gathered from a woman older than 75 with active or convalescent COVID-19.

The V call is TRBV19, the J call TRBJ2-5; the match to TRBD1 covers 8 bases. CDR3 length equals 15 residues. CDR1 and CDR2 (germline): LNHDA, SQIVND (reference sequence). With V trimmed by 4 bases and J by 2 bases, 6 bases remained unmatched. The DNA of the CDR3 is TGTGCCAGTAGTACGGGGACAGGCTCGCAAGAGACCCAGTACTTC. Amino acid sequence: CASSTGTGSQETQYF.

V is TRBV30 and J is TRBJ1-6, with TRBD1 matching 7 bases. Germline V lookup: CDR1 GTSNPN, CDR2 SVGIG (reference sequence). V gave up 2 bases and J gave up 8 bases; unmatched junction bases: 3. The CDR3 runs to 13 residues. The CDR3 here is CAWSRQGDSPLHF. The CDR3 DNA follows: TGTGCCTGGAGTCGACAGGGAGATTCACCCCTCCACTTT.

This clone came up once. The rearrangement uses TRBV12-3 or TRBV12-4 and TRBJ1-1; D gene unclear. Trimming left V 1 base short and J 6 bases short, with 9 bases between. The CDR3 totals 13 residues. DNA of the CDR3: TGTGCCAGCAGTTTAGGGCCTCCCGCTGAAGCTTTCTTT. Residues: CASSLGPPAEAFF.

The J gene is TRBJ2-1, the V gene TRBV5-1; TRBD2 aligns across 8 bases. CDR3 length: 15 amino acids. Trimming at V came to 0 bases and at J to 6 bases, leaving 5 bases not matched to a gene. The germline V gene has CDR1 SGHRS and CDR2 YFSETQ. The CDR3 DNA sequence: TGCGCCAGCAGCTTGGACGGGAGGGCTCGCAATGAGCAGTTCTTC. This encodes CASSLDGRARNEQFF. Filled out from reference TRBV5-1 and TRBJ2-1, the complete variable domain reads KAGVTQTPRYLIKTRGQQVTLSCSPISGHRSVSWYQQTPGQGLQFLFEYFSETQRNKGNFPGRFSGRQFSNSRSEMNVSTLELGDSALYLCASSLDGRARNEQFFGPGTRLTVL.

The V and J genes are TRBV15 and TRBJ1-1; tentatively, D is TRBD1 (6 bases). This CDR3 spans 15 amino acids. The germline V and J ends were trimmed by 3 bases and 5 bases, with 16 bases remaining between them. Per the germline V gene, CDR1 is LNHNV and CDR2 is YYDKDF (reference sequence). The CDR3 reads CATSRLQGYDTEAFF. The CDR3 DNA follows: TGTGCCACCAGCAGGCTCCAGGGGTATGATACTGAAGCTTTCTTT.

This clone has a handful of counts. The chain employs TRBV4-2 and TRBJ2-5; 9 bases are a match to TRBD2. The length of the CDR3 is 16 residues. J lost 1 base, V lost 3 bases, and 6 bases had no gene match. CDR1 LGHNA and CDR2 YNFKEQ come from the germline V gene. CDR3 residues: CASSQRGGLAQETQYF. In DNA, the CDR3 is TGTGCCAGCAGCCAGAGAGGGGGACTAGCCCAAGAGACCCAGTACTTC.

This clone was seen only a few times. In DNA, the CDR3 is TGTGCCATCAGTGAGTCAAACAACAGGTACGAGCAGTACTTC. Its protein is CAISESNNRYEQYF. This chain connects TRBV10-3 to TRBJ2-7; D is possibly TRBD1 (5 bases). V lost 0 bases to trimming and J lost 4 bases, with 10 bases between them. The CDR3 contains 14 residues. Germline CDR1 ENHRY, CDR2 SYGVKD.

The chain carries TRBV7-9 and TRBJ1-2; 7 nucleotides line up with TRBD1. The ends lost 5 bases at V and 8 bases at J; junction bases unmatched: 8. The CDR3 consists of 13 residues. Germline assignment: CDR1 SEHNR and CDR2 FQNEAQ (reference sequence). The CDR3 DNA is TGTGCCAGCAGCCCGGGACAGACTCCGGGCTACACCTTC. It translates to CASSPGQTPGYTF.

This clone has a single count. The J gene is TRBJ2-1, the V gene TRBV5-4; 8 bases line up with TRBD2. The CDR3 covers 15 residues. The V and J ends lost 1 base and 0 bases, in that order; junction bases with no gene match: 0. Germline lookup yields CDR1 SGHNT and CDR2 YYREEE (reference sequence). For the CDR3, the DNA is TGTGCCAGCAGCTTGACTAGCGGCTCCTACAATGAGCAGTTCTTC. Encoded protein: CASSLTSGSYNEQFF. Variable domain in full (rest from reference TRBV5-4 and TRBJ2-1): ETGVTQSPTHLIKTRGQQVTLRCSSQSGHNTVSWYQQALGQGPQFIFQYYREEENGRGNFPPRFSGLQFPNYSSELNVNALELDDSALYLCASSLTSGSYNEQFFGPGTRLTVL.

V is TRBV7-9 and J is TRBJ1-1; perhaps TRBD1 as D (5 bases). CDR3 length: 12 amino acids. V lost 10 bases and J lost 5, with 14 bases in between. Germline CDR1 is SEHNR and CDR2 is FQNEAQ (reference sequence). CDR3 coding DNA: TGTGCCATCCGGCGGGACGGGACTGAAGCTTTCTTT. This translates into CAIRRDGTEAFF.

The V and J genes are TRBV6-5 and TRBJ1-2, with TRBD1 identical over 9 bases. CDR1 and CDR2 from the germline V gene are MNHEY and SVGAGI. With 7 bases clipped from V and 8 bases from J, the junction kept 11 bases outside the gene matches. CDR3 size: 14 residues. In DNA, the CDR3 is TGTGCCAGCAATATGGGACAGGGCCTGGGGGGCTACACCTTC. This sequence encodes CASNMGQGLGGYTF.

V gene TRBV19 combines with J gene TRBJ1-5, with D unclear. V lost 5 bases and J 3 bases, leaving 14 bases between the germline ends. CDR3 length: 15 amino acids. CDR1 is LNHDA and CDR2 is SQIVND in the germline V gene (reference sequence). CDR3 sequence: CASSGDRGYNQPQHF. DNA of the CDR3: TGTGCCAGTAGTGGCGATCGAGGGTACAATCAGCCCCAGCATTTT.

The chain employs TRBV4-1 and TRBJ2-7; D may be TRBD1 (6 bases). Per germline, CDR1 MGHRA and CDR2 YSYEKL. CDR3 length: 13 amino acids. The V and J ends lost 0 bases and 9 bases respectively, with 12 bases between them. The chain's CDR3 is CASSQDLPGVQYF. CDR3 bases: TGCGCCAGCAGCCAAGACCTCCCAGGGGTGCAGTACTTC.

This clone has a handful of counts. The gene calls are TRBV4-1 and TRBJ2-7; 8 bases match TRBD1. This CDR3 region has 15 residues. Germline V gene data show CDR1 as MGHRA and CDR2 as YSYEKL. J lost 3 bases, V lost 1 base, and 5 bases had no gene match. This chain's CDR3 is CASSQVTGDIYEQYF. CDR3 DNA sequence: TGCGCCAGCAGCCAAGTGACAGGGGACATCTACGAGCAGTACTTC.

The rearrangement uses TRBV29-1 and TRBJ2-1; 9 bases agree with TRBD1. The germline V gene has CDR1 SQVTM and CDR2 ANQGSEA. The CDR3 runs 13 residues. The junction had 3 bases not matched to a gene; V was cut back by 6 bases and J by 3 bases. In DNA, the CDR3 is TGCAGCGTGCCGGGACAGGGCTACAATGAGCAGTTCTTC. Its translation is CSVPGQGYNEQFF.

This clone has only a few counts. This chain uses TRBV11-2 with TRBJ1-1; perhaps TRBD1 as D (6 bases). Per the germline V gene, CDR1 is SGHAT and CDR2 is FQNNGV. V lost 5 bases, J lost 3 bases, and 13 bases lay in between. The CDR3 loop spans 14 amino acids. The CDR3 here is CASSLRDTHTEAFF. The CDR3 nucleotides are TGTGCCAGCAGCCTACGGGACACTCACACTGAAGCTTTCTTT.

CDR3 DNA sequence: TGTGCCAGCAGCCAAGTCTATTCTCAGGGGCGCCGGGCGAGCTCTGGGGCCAACGTCCTGACTTTC. Protein product: CASSQVYSQGRRASSGANVLTF. The genes are TRBV3-1 (or the pseudogene TRBV3-2) and TRBJ2-6; possible D gene TRBD1, 6 bases. CDR3 length: 22 amino acids. V lost 1 base and J lost 0, with 25 bases in between. CDR1 is LGHDT and CDR2 is YNNKEL in the germline V gene (reference sequence).

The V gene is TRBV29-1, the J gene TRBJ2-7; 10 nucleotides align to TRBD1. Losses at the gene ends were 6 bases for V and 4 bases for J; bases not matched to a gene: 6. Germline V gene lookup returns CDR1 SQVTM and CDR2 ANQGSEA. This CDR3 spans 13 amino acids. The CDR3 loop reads CSVAPGQGYEQYF. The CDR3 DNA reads TGCAGCGTCGCGCCGGGACAGGGGTACGAGCAGTACTTC.

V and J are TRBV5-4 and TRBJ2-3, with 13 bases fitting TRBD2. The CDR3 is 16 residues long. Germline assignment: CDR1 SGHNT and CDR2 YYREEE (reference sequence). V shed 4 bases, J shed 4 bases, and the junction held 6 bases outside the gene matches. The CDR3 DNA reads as TGTGCCAGCAGCAGCGGGACTAGCGGGGTCGCAGATACGCAGTATTTT. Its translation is CASSSGTSGVADTQYF.

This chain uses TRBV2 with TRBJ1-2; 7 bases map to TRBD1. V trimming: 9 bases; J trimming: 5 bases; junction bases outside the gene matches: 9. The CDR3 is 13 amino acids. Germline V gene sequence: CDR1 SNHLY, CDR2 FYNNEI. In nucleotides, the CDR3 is TGTGCCAGTCAATCTACGGGACAGTATGGCTACACCTTC. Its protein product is CASQSTGQYGYTF.

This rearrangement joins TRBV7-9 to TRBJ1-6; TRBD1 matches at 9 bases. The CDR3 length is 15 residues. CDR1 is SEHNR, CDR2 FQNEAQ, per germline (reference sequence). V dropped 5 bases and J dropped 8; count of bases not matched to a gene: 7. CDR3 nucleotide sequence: TGTGCCAGCAGCCCTAGGGACAGGGTGGATTCACCCCTCCACTTT. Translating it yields CASSPRDRVDSPLHF.

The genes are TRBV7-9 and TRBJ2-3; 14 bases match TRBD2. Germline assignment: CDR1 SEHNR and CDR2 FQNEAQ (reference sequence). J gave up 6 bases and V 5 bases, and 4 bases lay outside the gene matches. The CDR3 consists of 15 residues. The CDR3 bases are TGTGCCAGCAGCGCCGGACTAGCGGGAGGTGATACGCAGTATTTT. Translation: CASSAGLAGGDTQYF.

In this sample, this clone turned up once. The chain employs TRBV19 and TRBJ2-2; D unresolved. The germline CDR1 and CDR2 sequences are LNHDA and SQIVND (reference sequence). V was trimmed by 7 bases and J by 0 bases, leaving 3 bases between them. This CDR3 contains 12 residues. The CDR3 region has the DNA TGTGCCAGTAATACGAACACCGGGGAGCTGTTTTTT. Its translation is CASNTNTGELFF.